This T cell receptor (beta chain) stems from a study of STAT5B mutations in CD4+ large granular lymphocyte leukemia. The CDR3 consists of 14 residues. Germline values: CDR1 ENHRY, CDR2 SYGVKD. Study observations and caveats: Compared with healthy controls (2/35), patient top clones favored TRBV06 (8/27). Higher CD4+ than CD8+ T-LGLL clonality might reflect small sample size. About a quarter of private leukemic clonotypes occurred rarely in other patients' non-leukemic repertoires.

To note about this clone: Its antigen is unidentified. The junction departs from the called germline gene at one end, perhaps through a read error.

Sequencing was performed with immunoSEQ multiplex PCR; in TCRdb, only in-frame clones are kept and a portion is missing. The repertoire holds 40,000 to 50,000 clones, with about 86% as singletons. The sequencing sample was made of CD4+ T cells from blood buffy coats. The V gene is TRBV10-3, the J gene TRBJ2-4, with 9 bases that match TRBD2. The TCR comes from a human donor in good health. The DNA of the CDR3 is TGTGCCATCACTCCGGGACTAGCCCAAAACATTCAGTACTTC. Translated: CAITPGLAQNIQYF.